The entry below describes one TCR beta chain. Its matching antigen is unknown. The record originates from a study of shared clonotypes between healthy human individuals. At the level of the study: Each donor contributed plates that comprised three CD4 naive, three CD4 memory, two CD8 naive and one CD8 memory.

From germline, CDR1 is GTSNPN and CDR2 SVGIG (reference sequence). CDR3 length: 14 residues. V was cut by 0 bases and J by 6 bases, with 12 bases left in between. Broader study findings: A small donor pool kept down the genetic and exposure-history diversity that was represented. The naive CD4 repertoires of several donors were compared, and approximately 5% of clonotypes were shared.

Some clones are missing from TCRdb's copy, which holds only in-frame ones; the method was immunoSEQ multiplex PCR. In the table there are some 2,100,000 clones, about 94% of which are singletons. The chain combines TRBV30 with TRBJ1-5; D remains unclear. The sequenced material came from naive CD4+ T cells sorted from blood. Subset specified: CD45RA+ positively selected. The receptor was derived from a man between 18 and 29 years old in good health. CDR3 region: CAWSVPGFGQPQHF. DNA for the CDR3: TGTGCCTGGAGTGTACCGGGGTTCGGTCAGCCCCAGCATTTT.